The entry below describes one T cell receptor (beta chain). TCRdb's copy holds only in-frame clones and misses some; the assay was immunoSEQ multiplex PCR. The sample lists 79,000 or so clones, roughly 87% occurring once. Trimming pared 4 bases from V and 5 bases from J, leaving 11 bases between. The CDR3 sequence is 14 residues long. Germline V gives CDR1 SGHTA, CDR2 FQGTGA. This specimen belongs to a study of T cell responses to AZD1222 COVID-19 vaccine. The receptor comes from an adult who received the AZD1222 COVID-19 vaccine. This material consisted of peripheral blood, taken 28 days after the second AZD1222 dose. This chain joins TRBV7-3 and TRBJ2-2, with unresolved D. The CDR3 here is CASSSSIGTGELFF. CDR3 nucleotides: TGTGCCAGCAGCTCCTCGATTGGAACCGGGGAGCTGTTTTTT.